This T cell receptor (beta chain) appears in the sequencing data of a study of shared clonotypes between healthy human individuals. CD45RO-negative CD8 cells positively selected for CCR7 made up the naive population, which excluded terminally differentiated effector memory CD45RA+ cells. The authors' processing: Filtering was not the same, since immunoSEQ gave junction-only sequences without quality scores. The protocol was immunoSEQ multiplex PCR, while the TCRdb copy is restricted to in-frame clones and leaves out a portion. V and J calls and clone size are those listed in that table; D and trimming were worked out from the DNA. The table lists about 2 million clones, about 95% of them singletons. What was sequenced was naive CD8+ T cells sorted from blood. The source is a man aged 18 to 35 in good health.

The CDR3 DNA reads TGTGCCTGGAGTCTCCAAGGGGGGGTACGTTACAATGAGCAGTTCTTC. Its translation is CAWSLQGGVRYNEQFF. The chain recombines TRBV30 with TRBJ2-1; the D gene is possibly TRBD2 (7 bases). Germline V gene data show CDR1 as GTSNPN and CDR2 as SVGIG (reference sequence). The CDR3 has 16 amino acids. Trimming took 2 bases from V and 4 from J, leaving 18 bases between them.